These 8 T cell receptor beta chains were sequenced from one sample in a study of cytomegalovirus exposure and HLA in healthy donors. Primers: 60 Vbeta forward and 13 Jbeta reverse. Assay used: immunoSEQ multiplex PCR; TCRdb lists only in-frame clones, some missing. There are some 130,000 clones in the sample; approximately 75% occur only once, and about 1% lies in the top ten. The sequenced sample consisted of PBMCs. Receptors originate from a male donor in good health and CMV-seronegative.

The chain links TRBV14 to TRBJ2-3, with 12 nucleotides matching TRBD2. Germline CDR1 reads SGHDN; CDR2 reads FVKESK. The CDR3 is 17 amino acids. V dropped 1 base and J dropped 5; count of bases not matched to a gene: 7. DNA for the CDR3: TGTGCCAGCAGCCAAGGGACTAGCGGGGACATACAAGATACGCAGTATTTT. It specifies CASSQGTSGDIQDTQYF.

The genes are TRBV7-2 and TRBJ2-5; a possible D gene is TRBD1 (6 bases). V was clipped by 1 base and J by 3 bases, with 9 bases between them. Germline CDR1 reads SGHTA; CDR2 reads FQGNSA. CDR3 length equals 14 residues. In DNA form, the CDR3 reads TGTGCCAGCAGCTTAGGCGCAGGGGAAGAGACCCAGTACTTC. Protein product: CASSLGAGEETQYF.

In its sample, this clone was seen a few times. V usage is TRBV6-1 and J usage is TRBJ1-6; TRBD1 might be the D (6 bases). CDR1 is MNHNS and CDR2 is SASEGT in the germline V gene. The CDR3 contains 14 residues. Trimming stripped 3 bases from V and 9 bases from J, with 12 bases between. The CDR3 bases are TGTGCCAGCAGTGAGGAGGCAGGGGTTTCACCCCTCCACTTT. The encoded protein is CASSEEAGVSPLHF.

This clone was observed a single time. The chain links TRBV30 to TRBJ2-3, with 15 bases fitting TRBD2. V was clipped by 3 bases and J by 8 bases; unmatched bases: 3. The CDR3 is made up of 14 amino acids. Germline CDR1 is GTSNPN and CDR2 is SVGIG (reference sequence). The chain's CDR3 is CAWSGTSGGRTQYF. DNA of the CDR3: TGTGCCTGGAGCGGGACTAGCGGGGGGCGTACGCAGTATTTT. Full variable domain (rest looked up from reference TRBV30 and TRBJ2-3): SQTIHQWPATLVQPVGSPLSLECTVEGTSNPNLYWYRQAAGRGLQLLFYSVGIGQISSEVPQNLSASRPQDRQFILSSKKLLLSDSGFYLCAWSGTSGGRTQYFGPGTRLTVL.

A single count supports this clone. V and J are TRBV9 and TRBJ2-3, with 9 nucleotides matching TRBD2. The CDR3 spans 16 residues. CDR1 and CDR2 from the germline V gene are SGDLS and YYNGEE. V lost 0 bases and J lost 3; bases outside the gene matches: 5. CDR3 region: CASSVVRGGVTDTQYF. CDR3 nucleotide sequence: TGTGCCAGCAGCGTAGTGCGCGGGGGGGTAACAGATACGCAGTATTTT.

The gene calls are TRBV5-1 and TRBJ2-7; D is undetermined. CDR3 size: 12 residues. Germline CDR1 reads SGHRS; CDR2 reads YFSETQ. V dropped 1 base and J dropped 3 bases, with 5 bases sitting between them. The CDR3 here is CASSLSGYEQYF. CDR3 sequence (DNA): TGCGCCAGCAGCTTGTCGGGCTACGAGCAGTACTTC.

There are a few counts of this clone. V is TRBV13 and J is TRBJ2-3; 14 bases fit TRBD2. J lost 0 bases, V lost 4 bases, and 12 bases had no gene match. Germline values: CDR1 PRHDT, CDR2 FYEKMQ (reference sequence). The CDR3 has 20 amino acids. CDR3 amino acids: CASSSPGLAGEYTSTDTQYF. In DNA form, the CDR3 reads TGTGCCAGCAGCTCCCCGGGACTAGCGGGGGAGTACACTAGCACAGATACGCAGTATTTT.

On this clone itself: This same CDR3 is encoded by further DNA sequences in the sample. V and J are TRBV19 and TRBJ2-5; a possible D gene is TRBD2 (5 bases). Trimming left V 5 bases short and J 7 bases short, with 11 bases between. In germline, CDR1 is LNHDA, CDR2 SQIVND (reference sequence). There are 12 residues in the CDR3. The CDR3 coding sequence is TGTGCCAGTAGTCCCCGAGGGTCGACCCAGTACTTC. It translates to CASSPRGSTQYF. Full variable domain (rest looked up from reference TRBV19 and TRBJ2-5): DGGITQSPKYLFRKEGQNVTLSCEQNLNHDAMYWYRQDPGQGLRLIYYSQIVNDFQKGDIAEGYSVSREKKESFPLTVTSAQKNPTAFYLCASSPRGSTQYFGPGTRLLVL.